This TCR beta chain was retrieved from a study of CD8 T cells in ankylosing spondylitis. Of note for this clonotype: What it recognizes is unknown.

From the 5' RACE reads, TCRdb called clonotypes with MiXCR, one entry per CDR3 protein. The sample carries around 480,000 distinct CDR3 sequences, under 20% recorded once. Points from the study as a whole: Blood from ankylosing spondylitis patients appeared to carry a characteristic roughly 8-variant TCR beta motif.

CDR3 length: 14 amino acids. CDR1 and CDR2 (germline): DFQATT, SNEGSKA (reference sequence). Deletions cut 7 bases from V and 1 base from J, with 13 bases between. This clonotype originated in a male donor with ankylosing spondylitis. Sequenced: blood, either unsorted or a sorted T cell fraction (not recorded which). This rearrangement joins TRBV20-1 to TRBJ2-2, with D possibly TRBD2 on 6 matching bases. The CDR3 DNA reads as TGCAGTGGTAGGAGTAGCGGGAACACCGGGGAGCTGTTTTTT. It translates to CSGRSSGNTGELFF.